This TCR beta chain was identified during a study of OX40 agonist ivuxolimab in advanced cancers. Turning to the overall study: Ivuxolimab was a fully human IgG2 agonistic monoclonal antibody targeting the costimulatory receptor OX40 (CD134). Among the roughly 50 dose-escalation patients, roughly 20 had hepatocellular carcinoma, approximately 15 melanoma, 9 renal cell carcinoma and 9 head and neck cancer. Partial responses were achieved by three dose-escalation patients, of whom one had hepatocellular carcinoma and two had cutaneous melanoma. Prior anti-PD-1, anti-PD-L1 or anti-CTLA-4 therapy was permitted, and checkpoint inhibitors had been received by less than 45% of dose-escalation patients. Intravenous ivuxolimab was administered to patients every 2 weeks at six dose levels: 0.01, 0.1, 0.3, 1.5, 3 and 10 mg/kg. Peripheral TCRbeta sequencing aimed to test whether ivuxolimab altered TCR sequence diversity and caused clonal T-cell expansion. The paper covers the monotherapy dose-escalation part of the phase I ivuxolimab trial, which included N ≈ 50 patients. In the dose-escalation cohort, 70% to 85% of patients were male, and the mean age was 60 years with a range of roughly 20 to 79. Beyond this particular receptor, the publication reports: Low levels of normalized T-cell clonal expansion were also seen in some nonresponding patients. In the 0.1-3.0 mg/kg groups, partial responders had among the lowest normalized peripheral clonal expansion, particularly in CD8+ T cells. After ivuxolimab, expanded clones were on average more numerous among CD8+ T cells than among CD4+ T cells. Antigen specificity was not determined for the clonally expanded peripheral T cells. Clonal expansion of both CD4+ and CD8+ blood T cells was observed from baseline to week 6 at doses 0.1 to 3.0 mg/kg.

Genomic DNA was isolated from the sorted cells so that the TCRbeta CDR3 region could be sequenced. TCRbeta CDR3 regions were sequenced using the immunoSEQ Assay. Entries here come from immuneACCESS through TCRdb and include only in-frame sequences with V and J called. Some clones fail to appear in such tables; in the studies checked, an unresolved V gene covers under half of the shortfall, and the cause of the remainder is unknown. Recorded for this sample are tens of thousands of clones; 88% of them occurred a single time. The leading ten clones occupy under 1.1% of the sample. The CDR3 holds 15 amino acids from the cysteine to the phenylalanine. The retained sequence is limited to the CDR3, 45 bases, with the frame set at the first base. The germline V gene specifies MDHEN as CDR1 and SYDVKM as CDR2. The junction carries 22 bases between V and J, which are trimmed by 5 bases and 9 bases respectively.

As concerns this clone: The specificity of this receptor is unknown. No quality values exist for individual bases; no much larger clone is one base distant.

Patients with a history of autoimmune disease or receiving systemic immunosuppression were excluded from the trial. Peripheral blood for TCR sequencing was collected from all dose cohorts at baseline, on cycle 4 day 1, and on cycle 7 day 1. The samples were drawn from a first-in-human, open-label, multicenter phase I dose-escalation trial of ivuxolimab. Adults with locally advanced or metastatic head and neck squamous cell, hepatocellular, melanoma or renal cell carcinoma were enrolled in the trial. Before TCR sequencing, CD4+ T cells and CD8+ T cells from peripheral blood were sorted into separate populations.

The sequence links TRBV28 to TRBJ1-1; a weak D assignment points to TRBD1 (6 bases agree). The material sequenced was CD4+ or CD8+ T cells sorted from blood, taken in a trial of the OX40 agonist ivuxolimab. This receptor was identified in an adult with an advanced solid tumor such as melanoma, head and neck, liver or kidney cancer. The CDR3 protein is CASSGNKDRATKAFF. In nucleotides, the sequence is TGTGCCAGCAGTGGGAATAAGGACAGAGCTACCAAAGCTTTCTTT.